Below, 21 T cell receptor beta chains from the same sample are listed, as sequenced in a study of blood T cells in healthy people across ages. It was with a sample-barcoded 5' primer and a J-beta primer mix that a second PCR of roughly 7 to 11 cycles was run. TCRdb ran MiXCR on the 5' RACE reads and lists one entry per CDR3 protein. The sample holds around 700,000 distinct CDR3 sequences, 25% seen once. These sequences were also reported in another study, on T cells of mothers and their children.

Sequencing input: blood. The source is a boy younger than 18 in good health.

V usage is TRBV7-3 and J usage is TRBJ1-1; perhaps TRBD1 as D (5 bases). The V gene's germline CDR1 is SGHTA and CDR2 FQGTGA. The CDR3 runs to 15 residues. Deletions cut 1 base from V and 3 bases from J, with 12 bases between. CDR3 nucleotides: TGTGCCAGCAGCTTAATGGGGGGGGAGGACACTGAAGCTTTCTTT. Protein: CASSLMGGEDTEAFF.

The chain couples TRBV2 to TRBJ2-1; 14 bases are a match to TRBD2. The CDR3 contains 14 residues. Germline lookup yields CDR1 SNHLY and CDR2 FYNNEI. J gave up 10 bases and V 7 bases, and 6 bases lay outside the gene matches. The CDR3, as DNA: TGTGCCAGCACATCGGGACTAGCGGGGGAAGAGCAGTTCTTC. It yields the protein CASTSGLAGEEQFF.

The V gene is TRBV3-1, the J gene TRBJ2-5, with TRBD2 matching over 8 bases. V shed 6 bases and J 2 bases; nucleotides not matched to a gene: 14. The CDR3 runs to 17 residues. The germline V gene encodes CDR1 LGHDT and CDR2 YNNKEL (reference sequence). The CDR3 loop is CASSPRRGSGTQETQYF. CDR3 coding DNA: TGTGCCAGCAGTCCCCGTCGTGGTAGCGGGACTCAAGAGACCCAGTACTTC.

The chain is built from TRBV9 and TRBJ1-4, with 8 nucleotides matching TRBD1. Germline V gives CDR1 SGDLS, CDR2 YYNGEE. The CDR3 has 16 residues. V lost 2 bases and J lost 4; bases outside the gene matches: 7. CDR3 coding DNA: TGTGCCAGCAGCGTCTCGCCGGGACAGGATAATGAAAAACTGTTTTTT. Translated: CASSVSPGQDNEKLFF.

The DNA for the CDR3 is TGTGCCAGCAGCCACGAACGCAATCAGCCCCAGCATTTT. It translates to CASSHERNQPQHF. The chain couples TRBV6-5 to TRBJ1-5, with no clear D. The germline V gene encodes CDR1 MNHEY and CDR2 SVGAGI. This CDR3 spans 13 amino acids. The V end lost 6 bases, the J end lost 2 bases, and 8 bases lay between the germline ends.

This chain uses TRBV29-1 with TRBJ1-5, with a weak D call TRBD1 (5 bases). V shed 6 bases and J shed 3 bases, with 6 bases lying between them. Germline loops: CDR1 SQVTM, CDR2 ANQGSEA. The CDR3 sequence is 11 residues long. Written as DNA, the CDR3 is TGCAGCGTGGGGGACAATCAGCCCCAGCATTTT. This encodes CSVGDNQPQHF.

The rearrangement joins TRBV6-2 or TRBV6-3 to TRBJ2-1; the match to TRBD2 covers 9 bases. Judging by the DNA end, TRBJ2-7 fits better; the J call may be wrong. The CDR3 is 14 amino acids. Germline CDR1 reads MNHEY; CDR2 reads SVGEGT. The CDR3 is CASSAGLAVYEQYF. In nucleotides, the CDR3 is TGTGCCAGCAGTGCGGGACTAGCTGTCTACGAGCAGTACTTC.

This chain connects TRBV7-9 to TRBJ2-4, with 9 nucleotides matching TRBD2. CDR3 length equals 16 residues. V gave up 3 bases and J gave up 1 base; unmatched junction bases: 4. From germline, CDR1 is SEHNR and CDR2 FQNEAQ (reference sequence). The CDR3 DNA follows: TGTGCCAGCAGCTTTAGCGGGAGTGGGGCCAAAAACATTCAGTACTTC. Its translation is CASSFSGSGAKNIQYF.

The rearrangement uses TRBV9 and TRBJ2-1; D may be TRBD2 (6 bases). With 2 bases removed from V and 0 bases from J, the gap between germline ends came to 12 bases. Germline-derived CDR1 and CDR2 are SGDLS and YYNGEE. This CDR3 contains 16 residues. The CDR3 sequence: CASSVLGLLSYNEQFF. The CDR3 DNA reads as TGTGCCAGCAGCGTGCTGGGACTTCTCTCCTACAATGAGCAGTTCTTC.

The chain couples TRBV7-9 to TRBJ1-4; D is possibly TRBD1 (5 bases). The CDR3 covers 16 residues. Germline CDR1 reads SEHNR; CDR2 reads FQNEAQ (reference sequence). Trimming took 1 base from V and 5 from J, leaving 14 bases between them. The CDR3 spells CASSLEAARDNEKLFF. The CDR3 nucleotides read TGTGCCAGCAGCTTAGAAGCGGCCAGGGACAATGAAAAACTGTTTTTT.

This chain joins TRBV28 and TRBJ2-3; no definite D call. Germline V lookup: CDR1 MDHEN, CDR2 SYDVKM. The CDR3 length is 13 residues. V was trimmed by 8 bases and J by 5 bases, leaving 14 bases between them. CDR3 in DNA: TGTGCCAGCCTACGGCCGGATAGAGATACGCAGTATTTT. Amino acid sequence: CASLRPDRDTQYF.

The J gene is TRBJ2-1, the V gene TRBV9, with 12 bases aligning to TRBD2. CDR3 length equals 14 residues. The V gene end was trimmed by 4 bases and the J gene end by 7 bases; junction bases not matched to a gene: 3. CDR1 SGDLS and CDR2 YYNGEE come from the germline V gene. Here the CDR3 reads CASSTTSGRNEQFF. CDR3 coding DNA: TGTGCCAGCAGCACTACTAGCGGGAGGAATGAGCAGTTCTTC.

This clonotype has a handful of counts. The chain employs TRBV20-1 and TRBJ2-3; no definite D call. The CDR3 is 14 amino acids. Germline values: CDR1 DFQATT, CDR2 SNEGSKA (reference sequence). V dropped 3 bases and J dropped 1 base, with 11 bases sitting between them. In DNA form, the CDR3 reads TGCAGTGCTAGGGTAACGGCCCGCACAGATACGCAGTATTTT. It specifies CSARVTARTDTQYF.

V is TRBV5-5 and J is TRBJ2-1; D remains unclear. This CDR3 is 15 amino acids long. Germline V CDR1 and CDR2: SGHKS, YYEKEE (reference sequence). V was trimmed by 2 bases and J by 0 bases, leaving 9 bases between them. This CDR3 is CASSFEETSYNEQFF. CDR3 DNA: TGTGCCAGCAGCTTCGAAGAGACCTCCTACAATGAGCAGTTCTTC. Full variable domain (rest looked up from reference TRBV5-5 and TRBJ2-1): DAGVTQSPTHLIKTRGQQVTLRCSPISGHKSVSWYQQVLGQGPQFIFQYYEKEERGRGNFPDRFSARQFPNYSSELNVNALLLGDSALYLCASSFEETSYNEQFFGPGTRLTVL.

Here the CDR3 DNA reads TGCAGTGCTAGAGCCAGCGGGGGGACCACCCAAGAGACCCAGTACTTC. This codes for CSARASGGTTQETQYF. The chain joins TRBV20-1 to TRBJ2-5; 9 bases map to TRBD2. Trimming took 1 base from V and 1 from J; bases not matched to a gene: 7. This CDR3 contains 16 residues. Germline values: CDR1 DFQATT, CDR2 SNEGSKA (reference sequence).

The chain links TRBV10-3 to TRBJ1-3, with D uncertain. The length of the CDR3 is 16 residues. Germline CDR1 and CDR2: ENHRY and SYGVKD. Trimming took off 5 bases at V and 1 base at J, with 15 bases between the two ends. This chain's CDR3 is CAISPTPGFSGNTIYF. The CDR3 DNA reads as TGTGCCATCAGTCCCACCCCGGGTTTTTCTGGAAACACCATATATTTT.

The chain joins TRBV29-1 to TRBJ1-1, with no clear D. Deletions cut 4 bases from V and 1 base from J, with 10 bases between. Germline values: CDR1 SQVTM, CDR2 ANQGSEA. The CDR3 covers 13 residues. In DNA, the CDR3 is TGCAGCGTTGTAGGACCTGGGAACACTGAAGCTTTCTTT. Translating it yields CSVVGPGNTEAFF.

The V gene is TRBV30, the J gene TRBJ2-1, with TRBD2 matching over 11 bases. J lost 8 bases, V lost 5 bases, and 8 bases had no gene match. CDR1 and CDR2 (germline): GTSNPN, SVGIG (reference sequence). This CDR3 comprises 14 residues. In DNA, the CDR3 is TGTGCCTGGTCTTCCCTAGCGGGAGGCGATGAGCAGTTCTTC. It yields the protein CAWSSLAGGDEQFF. Drawing the rest from reference TRBV30 and TRBJ2-1, the complete variable domain is SQTIHQWPATLVQPVGSPLSLECTVEGTSNPNLYWYRQAAGRGLQLLFYSVGIGQISSEVPQNLSASRPQDRQFILSSKKLLLSDSGFYLCAWSSLAGGDEQFFGPGTRLTVL.

This clonotype was counted only a few times. The chain combines TRBV4-1 with TRBJ2-5; TRBD1 is a possible D gene (6 bases). This CDR3 has 17 residues. Trimming took 0 bases from V and 3 from J, leaving 17 bases between them. CDR1 MGHRA and CDR2 YSYEKL come from the germline V gene. Written as DNA, the CDR3 is TGCGCCAGCAGCCAAGATCAGTGGGGGCAGGGTGAAGAGACCCAGTACTTC. It is translated as CASSQDQWGQGEETQYF.

The rearrangement uses TRBV28 and TRBJ2-5; D possibly corresponds to TRBD2 (6 bases). Between the trimmed V and J ends, which lost 7 bases and 3 bases, there was a span of 18 bases. This CDR3 contains 15 residues. Germline V CDR1 and CDR2: MDHEN, SYDVKM. The CDR3 DNA follows: TGTGCCAGCACTCCGTCGGCTAGCGAGAAAGAGACCCAGTACTTC. The encoded protein is CASTPSASEKETQYF.

The J gene is TRBJ2-7, the V gene TRBV29-1; 7 bases are shared with TRBD1. CDR1 is SQVTM and CDR2 is ANQGSEA in the germline V gene. J was trimmed by 4 bases and V by 3 bases; bases with no gene match: 3. The CDR3 length is 12 residues. The CDR3 DNA reads TGCAGCGTTGAGGGACAGCGGTACGAGCAGTACTTC. Translated, it gives CSVEGQRYEQYF.